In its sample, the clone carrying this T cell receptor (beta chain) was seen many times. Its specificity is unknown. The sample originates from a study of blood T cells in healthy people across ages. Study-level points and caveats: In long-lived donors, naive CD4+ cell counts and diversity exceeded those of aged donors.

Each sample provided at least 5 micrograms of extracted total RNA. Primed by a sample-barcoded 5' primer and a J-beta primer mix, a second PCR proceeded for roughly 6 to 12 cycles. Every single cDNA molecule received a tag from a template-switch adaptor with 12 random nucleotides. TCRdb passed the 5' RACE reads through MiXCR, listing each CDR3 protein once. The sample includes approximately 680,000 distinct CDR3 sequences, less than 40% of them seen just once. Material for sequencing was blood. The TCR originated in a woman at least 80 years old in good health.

CDR3 in amino acids: CATSRGRGNTEAFF. The CDR3 coding sequence is TGTGCCACCAGCCGAGGTCGGGGAAACACTGAAGCTTTCTTT. The gene calls are TRBV15 and TRBJ1-1; D is unresolved. V was cut by 5 bases and J by 2 bases, with 12 bases left in between. The CDR3 is 14 residues long. CDR1 and CDR2 from the germline V gene are LNHNV and YYDKDF (reference sequence).